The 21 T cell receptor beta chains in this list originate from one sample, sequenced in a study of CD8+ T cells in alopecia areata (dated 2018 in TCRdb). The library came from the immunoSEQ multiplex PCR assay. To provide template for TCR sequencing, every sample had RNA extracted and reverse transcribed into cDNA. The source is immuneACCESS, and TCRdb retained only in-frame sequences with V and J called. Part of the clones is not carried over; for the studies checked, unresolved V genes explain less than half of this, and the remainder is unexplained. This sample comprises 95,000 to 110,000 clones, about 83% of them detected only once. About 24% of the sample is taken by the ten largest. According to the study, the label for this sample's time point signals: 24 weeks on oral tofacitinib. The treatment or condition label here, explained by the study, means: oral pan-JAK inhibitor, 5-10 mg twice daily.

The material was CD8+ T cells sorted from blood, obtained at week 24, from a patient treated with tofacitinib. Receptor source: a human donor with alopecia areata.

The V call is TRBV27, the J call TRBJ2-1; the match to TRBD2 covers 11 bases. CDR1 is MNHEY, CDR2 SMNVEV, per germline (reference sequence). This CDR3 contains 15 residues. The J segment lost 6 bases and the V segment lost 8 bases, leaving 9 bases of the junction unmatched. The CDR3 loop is CASRLGTSGRNEQFF. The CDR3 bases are TGTGCCAGCCGTCTTGGGACTAGCGGACGCAATGAGCAGTTCTTC.

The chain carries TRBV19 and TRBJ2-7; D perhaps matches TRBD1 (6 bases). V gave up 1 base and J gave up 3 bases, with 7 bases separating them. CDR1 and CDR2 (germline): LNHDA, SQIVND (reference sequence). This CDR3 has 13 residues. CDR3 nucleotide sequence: TGTGCCAGTAGTATAGTAGGGGGCTACGAGCAGTACTTC. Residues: CASSIVGGYEQYF.

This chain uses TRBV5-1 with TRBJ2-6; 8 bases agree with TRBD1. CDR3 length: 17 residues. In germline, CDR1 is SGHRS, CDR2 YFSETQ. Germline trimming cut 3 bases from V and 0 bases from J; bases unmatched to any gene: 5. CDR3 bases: TGCGCCAGCAGCTCCGGGACAGGTGCCTCTGGGGCCAACGTCCTGACTTTC. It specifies CASSSGTGASGANVLTF.

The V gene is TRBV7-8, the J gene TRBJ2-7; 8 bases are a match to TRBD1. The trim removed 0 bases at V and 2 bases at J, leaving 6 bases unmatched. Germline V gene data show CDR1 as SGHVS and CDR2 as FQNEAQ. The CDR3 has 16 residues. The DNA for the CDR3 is TGTGCCAGCAGCTTAGCGACAGGGGAAGTACCCTACGAGCAGTACTTC. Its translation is CASSLATGEVPYEQYF.

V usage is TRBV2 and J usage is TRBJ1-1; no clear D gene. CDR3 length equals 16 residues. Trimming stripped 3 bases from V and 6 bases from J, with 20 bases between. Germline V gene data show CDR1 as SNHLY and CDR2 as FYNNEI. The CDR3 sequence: CASSDFIRTPYPEAFF. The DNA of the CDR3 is TGTGCCAGCAGTGACTTTATTCGAACACCGTACCCTGAAGCTTTCTTT.

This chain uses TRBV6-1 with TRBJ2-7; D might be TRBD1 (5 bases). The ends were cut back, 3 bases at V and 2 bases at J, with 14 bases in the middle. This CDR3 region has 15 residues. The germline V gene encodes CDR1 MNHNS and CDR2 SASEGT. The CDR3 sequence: CASSEGRQFPYEQYF. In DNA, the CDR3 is TGTGCCAGCAGTGAGGGGCGCCAGTTTCCCTACGAGCAGTACTTC.

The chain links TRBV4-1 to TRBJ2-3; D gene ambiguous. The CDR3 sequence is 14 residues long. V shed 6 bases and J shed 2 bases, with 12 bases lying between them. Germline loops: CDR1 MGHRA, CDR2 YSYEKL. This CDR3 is CASRLGPSTDTQYF. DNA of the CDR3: TGCGCCAGCAGGTTAGGGCCCTCCACAGATACGCAGTATTTT.

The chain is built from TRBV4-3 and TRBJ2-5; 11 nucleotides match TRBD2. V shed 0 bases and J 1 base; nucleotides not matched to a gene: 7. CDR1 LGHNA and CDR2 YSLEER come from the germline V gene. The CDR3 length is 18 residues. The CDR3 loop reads CASSQDHRTSGGQETQYF. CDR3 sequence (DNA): TGCGCCAGCAGCCAAGATCATCGTACTAGCGGGGGCCAAGAGACCCAGTACTTC.

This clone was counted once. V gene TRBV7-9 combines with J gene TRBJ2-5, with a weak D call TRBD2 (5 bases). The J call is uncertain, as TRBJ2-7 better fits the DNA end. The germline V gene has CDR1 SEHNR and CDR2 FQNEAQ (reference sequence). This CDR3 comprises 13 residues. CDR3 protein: CASSLERVYEQYF. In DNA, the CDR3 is TGTGCCAGCAGCTTAGAGAGGGTCTACGAGCAGTACTTC.

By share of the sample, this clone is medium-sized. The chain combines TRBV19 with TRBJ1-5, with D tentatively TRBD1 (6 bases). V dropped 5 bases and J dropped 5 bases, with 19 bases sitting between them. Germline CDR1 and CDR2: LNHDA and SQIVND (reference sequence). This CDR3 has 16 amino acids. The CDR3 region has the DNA TGTGCCAGTAGTCCAGACCGGGACATTGTCGATCAGCCCCAGCATTTT. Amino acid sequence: CASSPDRDIVDQPQHF.

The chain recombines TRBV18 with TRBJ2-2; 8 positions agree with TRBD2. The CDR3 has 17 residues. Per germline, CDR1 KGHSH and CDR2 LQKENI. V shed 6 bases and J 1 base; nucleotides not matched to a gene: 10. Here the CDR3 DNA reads TGTGCCAGCTCCCCCACCAGCGGGGGAGGGAACACCGGGGAGCTGTTTTTT. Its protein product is CASSPTSGGGNTGELFF.

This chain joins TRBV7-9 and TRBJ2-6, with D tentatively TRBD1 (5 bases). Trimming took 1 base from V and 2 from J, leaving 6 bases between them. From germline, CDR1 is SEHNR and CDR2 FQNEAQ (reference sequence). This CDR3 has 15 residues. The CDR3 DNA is TGTGCCAGCAGCTTAGTAGGGGCTGGGGCCAACGTCCTGACTTTC. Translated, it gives CASSLVGAGANVLTF.

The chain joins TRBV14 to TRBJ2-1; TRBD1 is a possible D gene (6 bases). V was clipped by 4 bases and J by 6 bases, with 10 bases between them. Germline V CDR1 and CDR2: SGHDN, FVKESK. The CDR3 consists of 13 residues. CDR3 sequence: CASSLAGVNEQFF. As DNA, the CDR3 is TGTGCCAGCAGCCTGGCAGGGGTCAATGAGCAGTTCTTC.

CDR3 sequence (DNA): TGTGCCAGCGGCCCCCAGGGCAGGGGGCGAGAGACCCAGTACTTC. Its translation: CASGPQGRGRETQYF. The rearrangement uses TRBV6-5 and TRBJ2-5; TRBD1 matches at 8 bases. There are 15 residues in the CDR3. CDR1 is MNHEY, CDR2 SVGAGI, per germline. Unmatched junction bases numbered 12, after V lost 8 bases and J lost 4 bases.

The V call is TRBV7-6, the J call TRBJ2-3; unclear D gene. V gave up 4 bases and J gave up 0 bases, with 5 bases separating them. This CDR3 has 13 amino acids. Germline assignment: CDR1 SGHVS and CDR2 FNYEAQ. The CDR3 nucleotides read TGTGCCAGCAGCTCACAGAGCACAGATACGCAGTATTTT. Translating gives CASSSQSTDTQYF.

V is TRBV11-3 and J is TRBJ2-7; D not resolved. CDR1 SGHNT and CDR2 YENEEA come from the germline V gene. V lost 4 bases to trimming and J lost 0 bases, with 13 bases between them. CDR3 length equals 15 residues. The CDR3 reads CASSSSHKSSYEQYF. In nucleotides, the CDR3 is TGTGCCAGCAGCTCAAGCCACAAAAGCTCCTACGAGCAGTACTTC.

Here the CDR3 DNA reads TGTGCCAGCAGCTCGACGGGAGGAAAACTGTTTTTT. Translated, it gives CASSSTGGKLFF. The chain recombines TRBV13 with TRBJ1-4; no clear D gene. Trimming pared 4 bases from V and 10 bases from J, leaving 10 bases between. There are 12 residues in the CDR3. CDR1 is PRHDT and CDR2 is FYEKMQ in the germline V gene (reference sequence).

In DNA, the CDR3 is TGTGCCAGCAGCTCGGCCCCGGGACTTTACCCCGAGCAGTACTTC. Its translation: CASSSAPGLYPEQYF. The chain combines TRBV7-2 with TRBJ2-7; D perhaps matches TRBD2 (6 bases). V lost 4 bases to trimming and J lost 6 bases, with 19 bases between them. Germline lookup yields CDR1 SGHTA and CDR2 FQGNSA. The CDR3 sequence is 15 residues long.

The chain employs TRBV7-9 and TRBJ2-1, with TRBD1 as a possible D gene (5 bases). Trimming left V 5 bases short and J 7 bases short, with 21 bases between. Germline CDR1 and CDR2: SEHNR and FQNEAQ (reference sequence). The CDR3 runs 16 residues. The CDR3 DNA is TGTGCCAGCAGCCAACCCCCCAGGGAAGGTGGGAATGAGCAGTTCTTC. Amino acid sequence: CASSQPPREGGNEQFF.

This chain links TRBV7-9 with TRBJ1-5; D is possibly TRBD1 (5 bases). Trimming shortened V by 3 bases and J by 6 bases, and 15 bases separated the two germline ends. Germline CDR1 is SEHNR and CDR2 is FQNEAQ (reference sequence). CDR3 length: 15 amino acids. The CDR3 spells CASSLGEGRGQPQHF. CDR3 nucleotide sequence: TGTGCCAGCAGCTTGGGGGAAGGACGAGGTCAGCCCCAGCATTTT.

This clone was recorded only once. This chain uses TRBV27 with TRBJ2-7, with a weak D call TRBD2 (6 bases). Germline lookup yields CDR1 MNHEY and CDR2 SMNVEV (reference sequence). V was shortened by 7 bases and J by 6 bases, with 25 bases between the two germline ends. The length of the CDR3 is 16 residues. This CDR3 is CASTSKPSGWGLEQYF. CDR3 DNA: TGTGCCAGCACTTCGAAGCCGAGCGGGTGGGGTCTCGAGCAGTACTTC.